This section outlines one TCR beta chain sequence together with its context. Its antigen remains unknown. This entry belongs to a study of PD-1 blockade in classical Hodgkin lymphoma. Broader study findings: Newly diagnosed patients were said to have less baseline TCR diversity than healthy donors did. CD4+ TCR diversity, unlike CD8+, climbed significantly by C4D1.

Deletions cut 3 bases from V and 5 bases from J, with 8 bases between. This CDR3 spans 12 amino acids. The germline gives CDR1 SGDLS, CDR2 YYNGEE. The assay was immunoSEQ multiplex PCR, and TCRdb's table has in-frame clones only and misses some. The sample consists of tens of thousands of clones, approximately 79% of them appearing once. Time point reported: cycle 4 day 1 (C4D1), after 5 to 7 weeks of nivolumab. With no exception, relapse followed autologous stem cell transplantation in all patients, and brentuximab vedotin exposure varied. Purification of CD4+ T cells from thawed PBMCs was achieved by magnetic negative selection.

The receptor comes from a human donor with classical Hodgkin lymphoma. The starting material was CD4+ T cells from blood, obtained before the fourth cycle of nivolumab. This chain links TRBV9 with TRBJ2-5, with D perhaps TRBD1 (5 bases). Here the CDR3 reads CASSASGETQYF. CDR3 DNA: TGTGCCAGCAGCGCTTCAGGGGAGACCCAGTACTTC.